This is a list of T cell receptor beta chains from one sample in a study of T cell clones after liver transplantation. Repertoires were generated with immunoSEQ multiplex PCR, while TCRdb's copy carries only in-frame clones and drops some. Of approximately 6,000 clones in the sample, over 70% were seen once. The sequences come from CD8+ T cells from blood, collected before liver transplant. The receptors come from a human donor who received a liver transplant. CDR3s include the opening cysteine and the closing phenylalanine or tryptophan. A D gene is named only where the DNA matches it firmly. Size is omitted from some rows. Given values are once, few, many or a class for expanded clones.

d_call,v_call,clone_size,j_call,cdr3_nt,cdr3_aa
.,TRBV4-3,.,TRBJ1-2,TGCGCCAGCAGCCAAGAGGAGACAGGAACCTTTAACTATGGCTACACCTTC,CASSQEETGTFNYGYTF
.,TRBV27,few,TRBJ1-2,TGTGCCAGCAGTTCGACCAACTATGGCTACACCTTC,CASSSTNYGYTF
TRBD2,TRBV29-1,.,TRBJ2-3,TGCAGCGTTGAATTAGGGCTAGCGGGGGTAATCGCTAGCACAGATACGCAGTATTTT,CSVELGLAGVIASTDTQYF
.,TRBV19,.,TRBJ2-7,TGTGCCAGTAGAGGGGGGCCCTCCTGGAACGAGCAGTACTTC,CASRGGPSWNEQYF
.,TRBV7-2,.,TRBJ1-1,TGTGCCAGCAGCTTAGGCGGCGAGGGCCTGAACACTGAAGCTTTCTTT,CASSLGGEGLNTEAFF
TRBD2,TRBV4-2,.,TRBJ2-7,TGTGCCAGCAGCCCAGTAGCGGGGGGAAGCTACGAGCAGTACTTC,CASSPVAGGSYEQYF
TRBD2,TRBV14,.,TRBJ2-7,TGTGCCAAAATCTGGCGGGGGGATACCTACGAGCAGTACTTC,CAKIWRGDTYEQYF
TRBD2,TRBV4-3,.,TRBJ2-2,TGCGCCAGCAGCCAAGCCCCTCTAGCGGGAGCTTCCGGGGAGCTGTTTTTT,CASSQAPLAGASGELFF
.,TRBV29-1,.,TRBJ1-1,TGCAGCGTCCCACCGCAGCTCGGGACTGAAGCTTTCTTT,CSVPPQLGTEAFF
TRBD2,TRBV4-1,.,TRBJ2-7,TGCGCCAGCAGCCAAGTTGCGGGAGGGTCCTACGAGCAGTACTTC,CASSQVAGGSYEQYF
TRBD2,TRBV6-5,.,TRBJ2-7,TGTGCCAGCAGTTACAGGACTAGCGGGATCTACGAGCAGTACTTC,CASSYRTSGIYEQYF
.,TRBV13,.,TRBJ2-3,TGTGCCAGCCTGCTCTTAGCAGAAAGCACAGATACGCAGTATTTT,CASLLLAESTDTQYF
.,TRBV6-1,.,TRBJ2-3,TGTGCCACCTGGGGAGGACAGGGCACAGATACGCAGTATTTT,CATWGGQGTDTQYF
.,TRBV5-5,.,TRBJ1-1,TGTGCCAGCAGCTTGCGGGTTGGGGGGCGGAACACTGAAGCTTTCTTT,CASSLRVGGRNTEAFF
.,TRBV4-1,.,TRBJ2-1,TGCGCCAGCAGCCAAGCTGTTGGGGATGAGCAGTTCTTC,CASSQAVGDEQFF
.,TRBV9,.,TRBJ1-1,TGTGCCAGCAGCGTTCAACCTATAGAGGACATTTCCTTAGACACTGAAGCTTTCTTT,CASSVQPIEDISLDTEAFF
.,TRBV9,.,TRBJ2-7,TGTGCCAGCAGCCCACCGAACGGATACGAGCAGTACTTC,CASSPPNGYEQYF
TRBD1,TRBV25-1,.,TRBJ2-7,TGTGCCAGCAGTGTTGGGACAGGGACCGAGCAGTACTTC,CASSVGTGTEQYF
TRBD2,TRBV29-1,.,TRBJ2-1,TGCAGCATTGGCGGGAGGGCCGCCAACAATGAGCAGTTCTTC,CSIGGRAANNEQFF
TRBD2,TRBV7-9,.,TRBJ2-1,TGTGCCAGGGCCGGGACTAGCGGACACAATGAGCAGTTCTTC,CARAGTSGHNEQFF
TRBD2,TRBV29-1,.,TRBJ2-3,TGCAGCGTTGAAGAAGTGACTAGCGGGGGGGCGGCAGATACGCAGTATTTT,CSVEEVTSGGAADTQYF
.,TRBV4-1,.,TRBJ1-2,TGCGCCAGCAGCCAAGTATCTCTCAGGGGCGGCTACACCTTC,CASSQVSLRGGYTF